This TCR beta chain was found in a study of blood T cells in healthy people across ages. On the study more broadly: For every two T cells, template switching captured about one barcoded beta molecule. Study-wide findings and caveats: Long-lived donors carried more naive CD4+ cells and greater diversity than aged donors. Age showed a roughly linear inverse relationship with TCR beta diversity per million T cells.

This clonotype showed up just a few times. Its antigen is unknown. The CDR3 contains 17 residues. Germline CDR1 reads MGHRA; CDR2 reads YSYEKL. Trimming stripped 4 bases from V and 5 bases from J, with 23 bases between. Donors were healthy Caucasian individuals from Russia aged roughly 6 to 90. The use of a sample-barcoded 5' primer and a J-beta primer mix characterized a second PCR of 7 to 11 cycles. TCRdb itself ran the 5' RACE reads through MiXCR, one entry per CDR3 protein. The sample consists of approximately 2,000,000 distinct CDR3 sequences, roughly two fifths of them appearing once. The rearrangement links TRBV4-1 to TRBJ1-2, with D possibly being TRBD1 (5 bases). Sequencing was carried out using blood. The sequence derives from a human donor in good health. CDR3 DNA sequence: TGCGCCAGCAGCCGTCGAGTAAATCAGGGACCTCGGTATGGCTACACCTTC. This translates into CASSRRVNQGPRYGYTF.